One and the same sample provided the 6 T cell receptor beta chains below, sequenced in a study of early T cells in non-severe SARS-CoV-2 infection. TCRdb reanalysed the 5' RACE reads using MiXCR and keeps one entry per CDR3 protein. The repertoire has under 95,000 distinct CDR3 sequences, about 12% of them found once; the top ten carry roughly 3.2%. The sequencing input was whole blood. The receptors were gathered from an adult who was a healthcare worker with PCR-confirmed SARS-CoV-2 infection or an uninfected control (not recorded which).

The gene calls are TRBV6-5 and TRBJ2-6, with 12 bases lining up with TRBD1. Germline V lookup: CDR1 MNHEY, CDR2 SVGAGI. The CDR3 is 18 residues long. The trim removed 0 bases at V and 1 base at J, leaving 1 base unmatched. This CDR3 is CASSYSGQGASGANVLTF. As DNA, the CDR3 is TGTGCCAGCAGTTACTCGGGACAGGGGGCATCTGGGGCCAACGTCCTGACTTTC.

V gene TRBV10-2 combines with J gene TRBJ1-1; no clear D. The germline gives CDR1 WSHSY, CDR2 SAAADI. The ends were cut back, 3 bases at V and 0 bases at J, with 11 bases in the middle. This CDR3 comprises 15 residues. CDR3 nucleotide sequence: TGCGCCAGCAGTGAATTAGGCCTACTGAACACTGAAGCTTTCTTT. This sequence encodes CASSELGLLNTEAFF.

The chain employs TRBV30 and TRBJ2-3; D is ambiguous. This CDR3 contains 14 residues. CDR1 and CDR2 (germline): GTSNPN, SVGIG (reference sequence). Trimming took 4 bases from V and 1 from J, leaving 12 bases between them. In DNA form, the CDR3 reads TGTGCCTGGACCGGGTCGTGGCGCACAGATACGCAGTATTTT. This codes for CAWTGSWRTDTQYF.

This clonotype has only a few counts. The chain combines TRBV20-1 with TRBJ1-1, with 7 bases matching TRBD1. Germline CDR1 reads DFQATT; CDR2 reads SNEGSKA (reference sequence). This CDR3 has 16 residues. Losses at the gene ends were 0 bases for V and 4 bases for J; bases not matched to a gene: 11. DNA for the CDR3: TGCAGTGCTAGAGATGGTACGAGACAGGGCCTCACTGAAGCTTTCTTT. It yields the protein CSARDGTRQGLTEAFF.

The table lists this clonotype with many counts. This chain connects TRBV7-9 to TRBJ1-6; D unclear. Germline V gene data show CDR1 as SEHNR and CDR2 as FQNEAQ (reference sequence). This CDR3 comprises 16 residues. V lost 5 bases, J lost 0 bases, and 11 bases lay in between. CDR3 residues: CASSAGPSSYNSPLHF. The DNA for the CDR3 is TGTGCCAGCAGCGCTGGCCCGAGCTCCTATAATTCACCCCTCCACTTT. The whole variable domain, filled in from reference TRBV7-9 and TRBJ1-6, reads DTGVSQNPRHKITKRGQNVTFRCDPISEHNRLYWYRQTLGQGPEFLTYFQNEAQLEKSRLLSDRFSAERPKGSFSTLEIQRTEQGDSAMYLCASSAGPSSYNSPLHFGNGTRLTVT.

The rearrangement uses TRBV20-1 and TRBJ2-5; D might be TRBD2 (6 bases). V was trimmed by 5 bases and J by 9 bases, leaving 19 bases between them. The CDR3 length is 13 residues. The germline V gene encodes CDR1 DFQATT and CDR2 SNEGSKA (reference sequence). The CDR3, as DNA: TGCAGTGCTGTTCCGGGACTCCTCGGGGCCCAGTACTTC. The encoded protein is CSAVPGLLGAQYF.